The rows below give T cell receptor beta chains drawn from one sample of a study of neoadjuvant anti-PD-1 for oral cavity cancer. Generated by immunoSEQ multiplex PCR, the TCRdb table keeps only in-frame clones and is missing some. The sample has 11,000 to 15,000 clones; roughly 71% are singletons. The specimen comprised PBMCs, sampled after nivolumab (anti-PD-1) treatment. These TCRs come from a person aged 35 to 85 with oral cavity squamous cell carcinoma. Both conserved end residues are part of each CDR3. Each record gives: J gene, clone size, V gene, D gene, CDR3 DNA, CDR3 protein. D genes are given only for firm matches. Rows give clone size only sometimes, using once, few, many, or a class for an expanded clone.

TRBJ1-2,-,TRBV28,-,TGTGCCACCCTCGGGGGGGTTGAGGGTAACTATGGCTACACCTTC,CATLGGVEGNYGYTF
TRBJ1-6,-,TRBV19,-,TGTGCCAGTGGTAGGCATAATTCACCCCTCCACTTT,CASGRHNSPLHF
TRBJ1-2,-,TRBV28,-,TGTGCCAGCAGGGACCGGGGCCAACGGGCGCTCTATGGCTACACCTTC,CASRDRGQRALYGYTF
TRBJ2-7,once,TRBV6-5,TRBD2,TGTGCCAGCAGTTACGCGGTAGCGGGAGCCTACGAGCAGTACTTC,CASSYAVAGAYEQYF
TRBJ2-7,few,TRBV18,TRBD1,TGTGCCAGCTCACCGACAGGGCCTTCTACCTACGAGCAGTACTTC,CASSPTGPSTYEQYF
TRBJ2-2,once,TRBV2,-,TGTGCCAGCAGGACTCTAAAGGGGAGGACCGGGGAGCTGTTTTTT,CASRTLKGRTGELFF
TRBJ1-2,-,TRBV7-2,TRBD1,TGTGCCAGCAGCCGCCCCGACAGGGTGCGCTATGGCTACACCTTC,CASSRPDRVRYGYTF
TRBJ1-5,-,TRBV15,-,TGTGCCACCAGCAGAGATATCTACGCCAGCTATAGCAATCAGCCCCAGCATTTT,CATSRDIYASYSNQPQHF
TRBJ2-7,once,TRBV6-6,TRBD2,TGTGCCAGCAGTTCCCCGGGACTAGCGGGAGACTACGAGCAGTACTTC,CASSSPGLAGDYEQYF
TRBJ2-7,-,TRBV19,-,TGTGCCAGTAGTATAGGGACAGCCTACGAGCAGTACTTC,CASSIGTAYEQYF
TRBJ1-2,-,TRBV28,-,TGTGCCAGCATCCCCAGATGGGAGGGGCGGGTTGGCTACACCTTC,CASIPRWEGRVGYTF